This TCR beta chain was sequenced in a study of identical twins. Study-level findings and limits: Sequences that were out-of-frame, alpha and twin-shared displayed an excess of low generation probability.

TCRdb called the 5' RACE reads again in MiXCR, with one record for every CDR3 protein. The profile shows 690,000 or so distinct CDR3 sequences, less than 7% of them singletons. Germline V lookup: CDR1 SGHNT, CDR2 YENEEA. Trimming left V 6 bases short and J 5 bases short, with 16 bases between. The CDR3 sequence is 14 residues long. In this sample, this clonotype turned up many times. What it binds is unknown. The sequence was collected from a young man in good health. This chain links TRBV11-3 with TRBJ1-1; TRBD1 might be the D (5 bases). The sample taken for sequencing was naive T cells sorted from blood. The CDR3 here is CASRSPPGGTEAFF. The CDR3 nucleotides are TGTGCCAGCAGGTCTCCTCCGGGGGGGACTGAAGCTTTCTTT.